The clone carrying this TCR beta chain has only a few counts. Its antigen is not identified. This sample stems from a study of T-cell memory formation after mild COVID-19. CDR3 length equals 15 residues. Trimming took 6 bases from V and 6 from J, leaving 19 bases between them. Germline values: CDR1 PRHDT, CDR2 FYEKMQ (reference sequence). Amplification by 5'RACE using constant-segment primers produced TCR alpha and TCR beta cDNA libraries that carried sample barcodes and UMIs. TCRdb independently ran MiXCR on the 5' RACE reads; one entry per CDR3 protein. The sample has 470,000 or so distinct CDR3 sequences, approximately 23% seen once. Whole-study findings and limits: CD4/CD8 balance held among clones contracting day 15 to 85, and later expanders leaned CD4+. The CD4+ clones that contracted clustered mainly within CM and EM, and the CD8+ clones concentrated in EMRA. Prior to infection, memory already included some responding clones, suggesting cross-reactive memory joined.

The chain has TRBV13 and TRBJ2-3, with D possibly matching TRBD1 (6 bases). This TCR derives from an adult woman who had mild COVID-19 (a few samples of this study predate the infection). Cell type and time point are not known. Sequences were obtained from PBMCs or a T cell subset sorted from them (not recorded which). The CDR3 protein is CASRSTGFLPDTQYF. CDR3 nucleotide sequence: TGTGCCAGCAGATCTACAGGGTTTCTACCGGATACGCAGTATTTT. The variable domain in full, completed from reference TRBV13 and TRBJ2-3, reads AAGVIQSPRHLIKEKRETATLKCYPIPRHDTVYWYQQGPGQDPQFLISFYEKMQSDKGSIPDRFSAQQFSDYHSELNMSSLELGDSALYFCASRSTGFLPDTQYFGPGTRLTVL.